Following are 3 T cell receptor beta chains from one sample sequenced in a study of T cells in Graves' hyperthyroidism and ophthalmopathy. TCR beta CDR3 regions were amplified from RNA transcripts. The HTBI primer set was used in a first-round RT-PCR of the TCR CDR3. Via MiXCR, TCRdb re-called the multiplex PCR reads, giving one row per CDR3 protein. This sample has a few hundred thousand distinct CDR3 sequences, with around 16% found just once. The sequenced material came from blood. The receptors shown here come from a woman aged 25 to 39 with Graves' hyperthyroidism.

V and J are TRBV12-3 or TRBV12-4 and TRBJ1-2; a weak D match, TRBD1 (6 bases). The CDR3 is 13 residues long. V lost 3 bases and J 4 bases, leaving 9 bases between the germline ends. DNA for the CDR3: TGTGCCAGCAGTTTTCAGACAGGCTATGGCTACACCTTC. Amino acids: CASSFQTGYGYTF.

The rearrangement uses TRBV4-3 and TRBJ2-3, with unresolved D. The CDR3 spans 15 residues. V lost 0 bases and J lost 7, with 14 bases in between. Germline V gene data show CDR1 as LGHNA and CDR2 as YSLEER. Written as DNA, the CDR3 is TGCGCCAGCAGCCAAGATATGGGAACATTCAATACGCAGTATTTT. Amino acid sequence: CASSQDMGTFNTQYF.

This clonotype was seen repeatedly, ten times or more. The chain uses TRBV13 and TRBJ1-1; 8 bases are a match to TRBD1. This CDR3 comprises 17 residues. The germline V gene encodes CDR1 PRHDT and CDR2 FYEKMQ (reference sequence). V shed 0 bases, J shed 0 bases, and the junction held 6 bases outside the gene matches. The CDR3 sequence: CASSLGSGGQLNTEAFF. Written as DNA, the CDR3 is TGTGCCAGCAGCTTAGGATCAGGGGGCCAGTTGAACACTGAAGCTTTCTTT.